This T cell receptor (beta chain) was captured in a study of cytomegalovirus exposure and HLA in healthy donors. This clone was found a few times. The antigen remains unidentified. This table comes from immunoSEQ multiplex PCR, and its TCRdb copy is limited to in-frame clones, with some not included. Of about 260,000 clones listed, 80% to 95% are singletons. This CDR3 has 15 residues. Trimming removed 4 bases from V and 3 bases from J; junction bases left unmatched: 8. Germline values: CDR1 LGHNA, CDR2 YSLEER. Study-level findings and limits: Most sequenced TCRs were rare (though some public TCRs occurred in many donors). In vitro checks showed that a few CMV-associated chains really do target CMV antigens. According to a subsequent analysis, TCR clusters identified in the first cohort showed a tendency to co-occur across the 100 to 150 validation repertoires. The study recorded 150 to 200 TCR beta chains that were cytomegalovirus-associated.

The sequenced material came from PBMCs. This receptor was taken from a woman aged 25 to 39 in good health and CMV-seronegative. This chain uses TRBV4-3 with TRBJ2-7, with 8 positions matching TRBD1. The CDR3 region is CASSRSGGGIYEQYF. CDR3 DNA sequence: TGCGCCAGCAGCCGCTCAGGGGGCGGTATCTACGAGCAGTACTTC.